A single sample is the source of the 10 T cell receptor beta chains below, sequenced in a study of blood T cells in healthy people across ages (dated by TCRdb to the mid-2010s). Libraries were prepared through 5' RACE. These reads were obtained on an Illumina HiSeq 2500. A second PCR of roughly 6 to 11 cycles was performed with a sample-barcoded 5' primer and a J-beta primer mix. Through fastp at Q25 and MiXCR, TCRdb rebuilt clones from the public reads, retaining in-frame beta chains. Rows are combined by CDR3 protein, so each entry shows the most common genes and DNA. The sample records about 1,500,000 distinct CDR3 sequences, 28% of which are singletons. The ten largest make up 7.7% of the sample. The sequenced sample consisted of blood. These receptor sequences come from a woman aged 25 to 39 in good health.

The CDR3 DNA sequence: TGTGCCAGCATTTCGAAACAGGGAAGCTCCTACAATGAGCAGTACTTC. It encodes CASISKQGSSYNEQYF. The chain employs TRBV28 and TRBJ2-1, with D perhaps TRBD1 (6 bases). The better agreement between TRBJ2-7 and the DNA end casts doubt on the J call. Germline V gives CDR1 MDHEN, CDR2 SYDVKM. CDR3 length equals 16 residues.

There are many counts of this clonotype. The V gene is TRBV7-2, the J gene TRBJ2-4; tentatively, D is TRBD1 (6 bases). From germline, CDR1 is SGHTA and CDR2 FQGNSA. V was trimmed by 1 base and J by 7 bases, leaving 17 bases between them. This CDR3 contains 16 residues. The CDR3 is CASSLGFFRQGNIQYF. The DNA of the CDR3 is TGTGCCAGCAGCTTAGGGTTCTTCCGGCAGGGGAACATTCAGTACTTC.

CDR3 sequence: CASSEGGLAETQYF. Here the CDR3 DNA reads TGTGCCAGCAGTGAAGGGGGTCTAGCTGAGACCCAGTACTTC. The V call is TRBV25-1, the J call TRBJ2-7, with D perhaps TRBD1 or TRBD2 (5 bases each). The J call is uncertain, as TRBJ2-5 better fits the DNA end. The CDR3 covers 14 residues. The germline gives CDR1 MGHDK, CDR2 SYGVNS.

This clonotype came up a few times. The V gene is TRBV24-1, the J gene TRBJ1-2; D is uncertain. V was shortened by 5 bases and J by 0 bases, with 9 bases between the two germline ends. This CDR3 has 14 residues. Germline lookup yields CDR1 KGHDR and CDR2 SFDVKD. CDR3 in DNA: TGTGCCACCAGTGGAGCCGGGGCTAACTATGGCTACACCTTC. Protein: CATSGAGANYGYTF.

Points on this clonotype: It may be a read error: a sequence one base away is much more abundant. V gene TRBV10-3 combines with J gene TRBJ1-2; unclear D gene. The germline V gene has CDR1 ENHRY and CDR2 SYGVKD. The CDR3 spans 14 residues. V shed 0 bases and J shed 0 bases, with 5 bases lying between them. CDR3 residues: CAISESVTNYGYTF. The CDR3 region has the DNA TGTGCCATCAGTGAGTCAGTAACTAACTATGGCTACACCTTC.

The V call is TRBV27, the J call TRBJ2-1; TRBD1 or TRBD2 may be the D gene (7 bases each). Trimming removed 6 bases from V and 4 bases from J, with 25 bases in between. The CDR3 is made up of 18 amino acids. Per the germline V gene, CDR1 is MNHEY and CDR2 is SMNVEV (reference sequence). The CDR3 spells CASRLKSQGGGGYNEQFF. CDR3 nucleotides: TGTGCCAGCAGGCTAAAATCCCAGGGGGGAGGGGGATACAATGAGCAGTTCTTC.

This chain links TRBV11-2 with TRBJ2-2; D tentatively reads TRBD1 or TRBD2 (5 bases each). Per germline, CDR1 SGHAT and CDR2 FQNNGV. The germline V and J ends were trimmed by 8 bases and 2 bases, with 18 bases remaining between them. The CDR3 has 16 amino acids. CDR3 sequence (DNA): TGTGCCAGCGTCCCGAGTTGGGACGGTAACACCGGGGAGCTGTTTTTT. This gives the protein CASVPSWDGNTGELFF.

J is TRBJ2-7 and V is TRBV11-2; D is unresolved. Deletions cut 1 base from V and 1 base from J, with 11 bases between. CDR1 and CDR2 from the germline V gene are SGHAT and FQNNGV. This CDR3 contains 15 residues. The DNA for the CDR3 is TGTGCCAGCAGCTTAGTTCAGGTGCTTTCCTACGAGCAGTACTTC. It yields the protein CASSLVQVLSYEQYF. Using reference TRBV11-2 and TRBJ2-7 for the parts outside the CDR3, the full variable domain is EAGVAQSPRYKIIEKRQSVAFWCNPISGHATLYWYQQILGQGPKLLIQFQNNGVVDDSQLPKDRFSAERLKGVDSTLKIQPAKLEDSAVYLCASSLVQVLSYEQYFGPGTRLTVT.

This chain joins TRBV9 and TRBJ2-1, with D perhaps assigned TRBD1 or TRBD2 (5 bases each). The length of the CDR3 is 15 residues. Deletions cut 0 bases from V and 3 bases from J, with 10 bases between. CDR1 SGDLS and CDR2 YYNGEE come from the germline V gene. This CDR3 reads CASSVDGTFYNEQFF. CDR3 sequence (DNA): TGTGCCAGCAGCGTAGATGGGACGTTCTACAATGAGCAGTTCTTC.

This clonotype was counted ten times or more. The V and J genes are TRBV11-2 and TRBJ1-6, with 10 bases that match TRBD1. Trimming took 4 bases from V and 6 from J; bases not matched to a gene: 3. The CDR3 runs 15 residues. Per germline, CDR1 SGHAT and CDR2 FQNNGV. Here the CDR3 reads CASSYRDRGNSPLHF. For the CDR3, the DNA is TGTGCCAGCAGCTATAGGGACAGGGGTAATTCACCCCTCCACTTT.